Below, 21 T cell receptor beta chains from the same sample are listed, as sequenced in a study of blood T cell repertoires in COVID-19. Produced via immunoSEQ multiplex PCR; TCRdb's table is partial and in-frame only. In the table there are around 240,000 clones, around 83% of which are singletons. The sequenced sample was peripheral blood. These receptors all come from a woman in her forties or fifties with acute or convalescent COVID-19.

Many counts were recorded for this clone. The chain combines TRBV2 with TRBJ1-1; D is undetermined. V dropped 5 bases and J dropped 4 bases, with 14 bases sitting between them. Per germline, CDR1 SNHLY and CDR2 FYNNEI. CDR3 size: 14 residues. The CDR3 region has the DNA TGTGCCAGCAGTCCTCCCGCCGGTGGCACTGAAGCTTTCTTT. Its protein is CASSPPAGGTEAFF. Combining the CDR3 with reference TRBV2 and TRBJ1-1 gives the whole variable domain EPEVTQTPSHQVTQMGQEVILRCVPISNHLYFYWYRQILGQKVEFLVSFYNNEISEKSEIFDDQFSVERPDGSNFTLKIRSTKLEDSAMYFCASSPPAGGTEAFFGQGTRLTVV.

This chain links TRBV27 with TRBJ1-6; 7 bases line up with TRBD1. Losses at the gene ends were 4 bases for V and 2 bases for J; bases not matched to a gene: 5. Germline loops: CDR1 MNHEY, CDR2 SMNVEV (reference sequence). This CDR3 contains 16 residues. The CDR3 spells CASSYNRGAYNSPLHF. The CDR3 DNA reads TGTGCCAGCAGTTATAACAGGGGCGCCTATAATTCACCCCTCCACTTT.

The chain combines TRBV2 with TRBJ2-7, with 10 bases identical to TRBD1. The CDR3 is 14 amino acids. Unmatched junction bases numbered 6, after V lost 6 bases and J lost 4 bases. The germline V gene has CDR1 SNHLY and CDR2 FYNNEI. This chain's CDR3 is CASRRDRGAYEQYF. CDR3 DNA: TGTGCCAGCAGACGGGACAGGGGCGCATACGAGCAGTACTTC.

DNA of the CDR3: TGCAGTGCTAGTGACCGGGGATCCGGGGGTCAGCCCCAGCATTTT. Residues: CSASDRGSGGQPQHF. This chain joins TRBV20-1 and TRBJ1-5; D is perhaps TRBD1 (5 bases). This CDR3 comprises 15 residues. Germline values: CDR1 DFQATT, CDR2 SNEGSKA (reference sequence). With 3 bases removed from V and 6 bases from J, the gap between germline ends came to 18 bases.

This chain joins TRBV3-1 (or the pseudogene TRBV3-2) and TRBJ2-2, with D perhaps TRBD2 (5 bases). Germline-derived CDR1 and CDR2 are LGHDT and YNNKEL (reference sequence). The V and J ends lost 1 base and 0 bases respectively, with 12 bases between them. The CDR3 spans 17 residues. This chain's CDR3 is CASSQVLGGPNTGELFF. The CDR3 DNA sequence: TGTGCCAGCAGCCAAGTCCTCGGCGGGCCGAACACCGGGGAGCTGTTTTTT.

The rearrangement joins TRBV28 to TRBJ2-3; D remains ambiguous. Germline CDR1 and CDR2: MDHEN and SYDVKM. This CDR3 is 15 amino acids long. V was pared by 6 bases and J by 0 bases, with 13 bases between. The CDR3 coding sequence is TGTGCCAGCAGGACGGAGACTTCTAGCACAGATACGCAGTATTTT. Amino acid sequence: CASRTETSSTDTQYF.

This clone was seen a handful of times. The genes are TRBV2 and TRBJ2-1; 10 positions match TRBD2. This CDR3 contains 13 residues. Per germline, CDR1 SNHLY and CDR2 FYNNEI. V lost 7 bases, J lost 9 bases, and 6 bases stayed unmatched. The CDR3 DNA follows: TGTGCCAGCAAGCGGGAGGGCCTCGGTGAGCAGTTCTTC. Its protein product is CASKREGLGEQFF.

This sequence joins TRBV14 and TRBJ2-2, with TRBD2 identical over 10 bases. V lost 1 base and J lost 4; bases outside the gene matches: 6. The CDR3 sequence is 17 residues long. CDR1 is SGHDN and CDR2 is FVKESK in the germline V gene. As DNA, the CDR3 is TGTGCCAGCAGCCAAGGTCTAGCGGGAGACGTCACCGGGGAGCTGTTTTTT. As protein: CASSQGLAGDVTGELFF.

The chain uses TRBV19 and TRBJ2-5, with D tentatively TRBD1 (6 bases). The V end lost 6 bases, the J end lost 5 bases, and 13 bases lay between the germline ends. The CDR3 consists of 13 residues. In germline, CDR1 is LNHDA, CDR2 SQIVND (reference sequence). CDR3 DNA sequence: TGTGCCAGTAGAGGCAGGGGTTGGGAGACCCAGTACTTC. Its translation is CASRGRGWETQYF. The variable domain in full, with the rest retrieved from reference TRBV19 and TRBJ2-5, is DGGITQSPKYLFRKEGQNVTLSCEQNLNHDAMYWYRQDPGQGLRLIYYSQIVNDFQKGDIAEGYSVSREKKESFPLTVTSAQKNPTAFYLCASRGRGWETQYFGPGTRLLVL.

V gene TRBV5-1 combines with J gene TRBJ2-5, with D perhaps TRBD1 (6 bases). Germline V gene sequence: CDR1 SGHRS, CDR2 YFSETQ. This CDR3 comprises 14 residues. V dropped 4 bases and J dropped 4 bases, with 14 bases sitting between them. The CDR3 loop reads CASSGGEWGETQYF. CDR3 sequence (DNA): TGCGCCAGCAGCGGGGGCGAGTGGGGAGAGACCCAGTACTTC.

This chain links TRBV7-8 with TRBJ2-7, with 8 nucleotides matching TRBD1. CDR3 length: 15 residues. CDR1 and CDR2 (germline): SGHVS, FQNEAQ. Losses at the gene ends were 4 bases for V and 3 bases for J; bases not matched to a gene: 8. The chain's CDR3 is CASSSSGQVFYEQYF. The CDR3 nucleotides read TGTGCCAGCAGCTCCTCGGGACAGGTATTCTACGAGCAGTACTTC.

The V gene is TRBV6-2 or TRBV6-3, the J gene TRBJ1-2; unclear D gene. Trimming pared 2 bases from V and 6 bases from J, leaving 13 bases between. The CDR3 contains 14 residues. Germline V CDR1 and CDR2: MNHEY, SVGEGT. CDR3 nucleotides: TGTGCCAGCAGTTACGAGGCTCCGCACCATGGCTACACCTTC. Its protein product is CASSYEAPHHGYTF.

The chain joins TRBV5-1 to TRBJ2-3; 7 bases are shared with TRBD2. Trimming took 0 bases from V and 1 from J; bases not matched to a gene: 5. From germline, CDR1 is SGHRS and CDR2 YFSETQ. This CDR3 comprises 16 residues. The CDR3 DNA follows: TGCGCCAGCAGCTTGGCCAATGCGGGGGGCACAGATACGCAGTATTTT. This sequence encodes CASSLANAGGTDTQYF.

The rearrangement uses TRBV7-2 and TRBJ2-7, with 9 bases fitting TRBD2. CDR1 is SGHTA, CDR2 FQGNSA, per germline. The trim removed 1 base at V and 3 bases at J, leaving 7 bases unmatched. CDR3 length: 16 residues. The CDR3 region is CASSLESAGGHYEQYF. CDR3 bases: TGTGCCAGCAGCTTAGAATCTGCGGGGGGGCACTACGAGCAGTACTTC.

The rearrangement links TRBV30 to TRBJ2-3; tentatively, D is TRBD2 (5 bases). Germline loops: CDR1 GTSNPN, CDR2 SVGIG (reference sequence). CDR3 size: 14 residues. V lost 1 base and J lost 2, with 10 bases in between. The CDR3 reads CAWSAGVVTDTQYF. CDR3 nucleotides: TGTGCCTGGAGTGCCGGGGTGGTCACAGATACGCAGTATTTT. Full variable domain (missing parts from reference TRBV30 and TRBJ2-3): SQTIHQWPATLVQPVGSPLSLECTVEGTSNPNLYWYRQAAGRGLQLLFYSVGIGQISSEVPQNLSASRPQDRQFILSSKKLLLSDSGFYLCAWSAGVVTDTQYFGPGTRLTVL.

The rearrangement links TRBV6-5 to TRBJ1-6; 7 positions agree with TRBD1. J lost 10 bases, V lost 6 bases, and 9 bases had no gene match. Looked up from germline, CDR1 is MNHEY and CDR2 is SVGAGI. There are 14 residues in the CDR3. CDR3 protein: CASSQRQGGSPLHF. CDR3 nucleotides: TGTGCCAGCAGCCAACGACAGGGCGGGTCACCCCTCCACTTT.

V is TRBV3-1 (or the pseudogene TRBV3-2) and J is TRBJ1-1; the D is unclear. The CDR3 sequence is 13 residues long. Trimming shortened V by 1 base and J by 0 bases, and 3 bases separated the two germline ends. From germline, CDR1 is LGHDT and CDR2 YNNKEL (reference sequence). For the CDR3, the DNA is TGTGCCAGCAGCCAAGTAATGAACACTGAAGCTTTCTTT. The encoded protein is CASSQVMNTEAFF.

This rearrangement joins TRBV28 to TRBJ2-3, with 9 bases fitting TRBD2. This CDR3 has 17 amino acids. Trimming took 6 bases from V and 0 from J; bases not matched to a gene: 10. Per the germline V gene, CDR1 is MDHEN and CDR2 is SYDVKM. In nucleotides, the CDR3 is TGTGCCAGCAGCCCTCTCGCTAGCGGGGAGAGCACAGATACGCAGTATTTT. Translated, it gives CASSPLASGESTDTQYF.

The CDR3 nucleotides read TGTGCCAGCATCCAGGGACAAACCTCAACTAATGAAAAACTGTTTTTT. Translated: CASIQGQTSTNEKLFF. The chain joins TRBV6-4 to TRBJ1-4; perhaps TRBD1 as D (6 bases). The CDR3 spans 16 residues. Trimming pared 7 bases from V and 0 bases from J, leaving 15 bases between. Germline CDR1 reads MRHNA; CDR2 reads SNTAGT.

This clone showed up just once. The genes are TRBV9 and TRBJ2-7, with 7 bases identical to TRBD2. The CDR3 contains 17 residues. V was clipped by 0 bases and J by 3 bases; unmatched bases: 12. Germline-derived CDR1 and CDR2 are SGDLS and YYNGEE. CDR3 sequence reads: CASSVAPGRGLYYEQYF. The CDR3 DNA reads TGTGCCAGCAGCGTAGCCCCAGGGAGGGGACTCTACTACGAGCAGTACTTC.

As concerns this clone: Within the sample, other DNA sequences also encode this same CDR3. The chain joins TRBV6-6 to TRBJ1-5; D may be TRBD1 (6 bases). Germline V CDR1 and CDR2: MNHNY, SVGAGI (reference sequence). Trimming pared 6 bases from V and 1 base from J, leaving 10 bases between. This CDR3 contains 14 residues. The DNA for the CDR3 is TGTGCCAGCAGACAGGGTAACAGCAATCAGCCCCAGCATTTT. Translated, it gives CASRQGNSNQPQHF.